Sequencing of this T cell receptor beta chain was carried out in a study of CD8 T cells in ankylosing spondylitis. Between the trimmed V and J ends, which lost 5 bases and 6 bases, there was a span of 13 bases. The CDR3 spans 13 residues. CDR1 SGHAT and CDR2 FQNNGV come from the germline V gene. TCRdb re-analysed the 5' RACE reads in MiXCR, keeping a single row per CDR3 protein. In the table there are around 210,000 distinct CDR3 sequences, 8% to 9% of which are singletons. Remarks on this clonotype: What it binds is not known. A much larger clone sits a single nucleotide away, making a read error possible.

Broader study findings: Those disease-linked clones were CD8+; they were also relatively rare in peripheral blood. Significant enrichment of disease-linked clones was reported in matched ankylosing spondylitis synovial fluid. Earlier studies detected some motif variants in reactive arthritis synovial fluid and blood.

The rearrangement links TRBV11-2 to TRBJ1-2; D may be TRBD1 (5 bases). The sequence was collected from a female donor with ankylosing spondylitis or in good health (not recorded which). The sample taken for sequencing was blood, either unsorted or a sorted T cell fraction (not recorded which). CDR3 in DNA: TGTGCCAGCAGCCGGGAGAGGGGCCATGGCTACACCTTC. Protein sequence: CASSRERGHGYTF. Together with reference TRBV11-2 and TRBJ1-2, the CDR3 gives the full variable domain: EAGVAQSPRYKIIEKRQSVAFWCNPISGHATLYWYQQILGQGPKLLIQFQNNGVVDDSQLPKDRFSAERLKGVDSTLKIQPAKLEDSAVYLCASSRERGHGYTFGSGTRLTVV.